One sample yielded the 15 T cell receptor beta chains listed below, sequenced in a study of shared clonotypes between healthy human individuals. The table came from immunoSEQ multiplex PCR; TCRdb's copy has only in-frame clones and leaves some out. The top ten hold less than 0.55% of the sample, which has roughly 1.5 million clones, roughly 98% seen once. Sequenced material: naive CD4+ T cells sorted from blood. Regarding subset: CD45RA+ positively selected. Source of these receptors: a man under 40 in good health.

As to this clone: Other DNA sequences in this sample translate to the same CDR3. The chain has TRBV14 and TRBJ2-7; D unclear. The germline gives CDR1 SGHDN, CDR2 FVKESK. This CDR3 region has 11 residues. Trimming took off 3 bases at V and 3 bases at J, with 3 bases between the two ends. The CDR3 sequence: CASSQNYEQYF. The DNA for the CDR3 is TGTGCCAGCAGCCAGAACTACGAGCAGTACTTC.

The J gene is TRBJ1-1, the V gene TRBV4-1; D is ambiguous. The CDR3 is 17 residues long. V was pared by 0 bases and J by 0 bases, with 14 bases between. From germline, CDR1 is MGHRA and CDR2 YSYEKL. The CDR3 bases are TGCGCCAGCAGCCAAGATTTTAACTTTGGGGTGAACACTGAAGCTTTCTTT. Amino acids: CASSQDFNFGVNTEAFF.

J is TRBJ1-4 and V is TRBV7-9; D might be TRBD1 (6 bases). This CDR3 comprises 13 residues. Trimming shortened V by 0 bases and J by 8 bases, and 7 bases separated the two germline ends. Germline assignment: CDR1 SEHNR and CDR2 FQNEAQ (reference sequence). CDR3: CASSLAQGEKLFF. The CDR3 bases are TGTGCCAGCAGCTTAGCGCAGGGGGAAAAACTGTTTTTT.

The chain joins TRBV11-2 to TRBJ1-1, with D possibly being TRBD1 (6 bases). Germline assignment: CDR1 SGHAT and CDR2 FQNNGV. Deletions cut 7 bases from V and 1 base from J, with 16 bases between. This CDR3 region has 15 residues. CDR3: CASTSGQGSNTEAFF. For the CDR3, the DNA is TGTGCCAGCACCTCGGGGCAGGGGTCGAACACTGAAGCTTTCTTT.

The CDR3 DNA follows: TGCGCCAGCAGGGGGGTTAGGGGACTAGCGTGGAGCACAGATACGCAGTATTTT. Protein: CASRGVRGLAWSTDTQYF. J is TRBJ2-3 and V is TRBV5-1; 10 nucleotides agree with TRBD2. Germline loops: CDR1 SGHRS, CDR2 YFSETQ. This CDR3 region has 18 residues. Losses at the gene ends were 5 bases for V and 0 bases for J; bases not matched to a gene: 12.

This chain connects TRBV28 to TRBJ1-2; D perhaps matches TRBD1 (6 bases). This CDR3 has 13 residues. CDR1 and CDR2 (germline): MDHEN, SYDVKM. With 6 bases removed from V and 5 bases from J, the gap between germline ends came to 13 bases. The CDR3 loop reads CASRNWQGYGYTF. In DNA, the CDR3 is TGTGCCAGCAGGAATTGGCAGGGGTATGGCTACACCTTC.

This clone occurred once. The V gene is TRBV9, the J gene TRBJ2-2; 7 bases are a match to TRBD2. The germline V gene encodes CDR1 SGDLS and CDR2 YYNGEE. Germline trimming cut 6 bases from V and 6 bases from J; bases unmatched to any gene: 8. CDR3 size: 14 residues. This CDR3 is CASTKRELAGELFF. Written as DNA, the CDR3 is TGTGCCAGCACCAAGCGGGAATTAGCCGGGGAGCTGTTTTTT. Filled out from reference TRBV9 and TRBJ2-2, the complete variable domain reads DSGVTQTPKHLITATGQRVTLRCSPRSGDLSVYWYQQSLDQGLQFLIQYYNGEERAKGNILERFSAQQFPDLHSELNLSSLELGDSALYFCASTKRELAGELFFGEGSRLTVL.

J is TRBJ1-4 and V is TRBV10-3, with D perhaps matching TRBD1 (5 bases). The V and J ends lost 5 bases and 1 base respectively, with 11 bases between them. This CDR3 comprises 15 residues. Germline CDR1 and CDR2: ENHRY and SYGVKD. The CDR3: CAISPGQGTNEKLFF. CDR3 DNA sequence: TGTGCCATCAGTCCCGGGCAGGGAACTAATGAAAAACTGTTTTTT.

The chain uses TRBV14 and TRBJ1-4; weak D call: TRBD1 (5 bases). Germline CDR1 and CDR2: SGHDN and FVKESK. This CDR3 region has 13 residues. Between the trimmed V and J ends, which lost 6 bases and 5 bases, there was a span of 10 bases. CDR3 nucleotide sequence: TGTGCCAGCAGGAGGGGCGCAAATGAAAAACTGTTTTTT. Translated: CASRRGANEKLFF.

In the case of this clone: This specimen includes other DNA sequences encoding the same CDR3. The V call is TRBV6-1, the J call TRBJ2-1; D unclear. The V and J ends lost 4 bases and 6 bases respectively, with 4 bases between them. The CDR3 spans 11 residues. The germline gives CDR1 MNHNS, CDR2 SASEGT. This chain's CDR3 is CASSALNEQFF. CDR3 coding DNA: TGTGCCAGCAGTGCCCTCAATGAGCAGTTCTTC.

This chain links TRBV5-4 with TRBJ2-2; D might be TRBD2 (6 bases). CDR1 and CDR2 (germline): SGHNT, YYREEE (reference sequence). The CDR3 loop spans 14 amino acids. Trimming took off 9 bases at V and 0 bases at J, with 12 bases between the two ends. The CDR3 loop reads CATRRGTNTGELFF. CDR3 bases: TGTGCCACCCGACGGGGGACGAACACCGGGGAGCTGTTTTTT.

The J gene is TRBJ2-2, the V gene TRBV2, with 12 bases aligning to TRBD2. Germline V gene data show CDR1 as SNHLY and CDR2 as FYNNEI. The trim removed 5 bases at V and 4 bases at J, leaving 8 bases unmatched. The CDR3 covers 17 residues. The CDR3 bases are TGTGCCAGCAGTACGTCTAGCGGGAGGGCCGGCACCGGGGAGCTGTTTTTT. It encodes CASSTSSGRAGTGELFF.

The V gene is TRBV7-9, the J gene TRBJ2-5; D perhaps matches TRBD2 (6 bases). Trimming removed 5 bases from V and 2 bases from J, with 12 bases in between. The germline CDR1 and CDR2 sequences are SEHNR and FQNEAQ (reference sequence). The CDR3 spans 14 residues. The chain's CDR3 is CASSPGGYQETQYF. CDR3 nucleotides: TGTGCCAGCAGCCCCGGGGGTTATCAAGAGACCCAGTACTTC.

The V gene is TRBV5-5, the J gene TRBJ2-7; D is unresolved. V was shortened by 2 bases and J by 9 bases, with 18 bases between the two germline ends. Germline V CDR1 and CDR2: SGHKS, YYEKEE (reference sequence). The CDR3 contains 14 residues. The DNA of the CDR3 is TGTGCCAGCAGCTTCCCCAAAAGCATTGTCGGGCAGTACTTC. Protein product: CASSFPKSIVGQYF.

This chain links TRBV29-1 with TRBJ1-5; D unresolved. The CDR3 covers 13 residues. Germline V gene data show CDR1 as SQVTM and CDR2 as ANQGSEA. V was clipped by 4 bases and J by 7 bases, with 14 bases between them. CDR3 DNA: TGCAGCGTTGCCGGCGACCTAGTACAGCCCCAGCATTTT. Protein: CSVAGDLVQPQHF.